Listed below are T cell receptor beta chains from one sample, sequenced in a study of human T cells and chemical hapten exposure. From the RACE reads, TCRdb called clonotypes with MiXCR, one entry per CDR3 protein. The table shows 11,000 to 15,000 distinct CDR3 sequences, with about a sixth occurring only once. Specimen: whole blood, collected in connection with sensitization to the hapten diphenylcyclopropenone (DPC). All receptors derive from a woman aged 25 to 45 with alopecia areata. Some clones in this sample may be carry-over from other donors' samples. CDR3s include the opening cysteine and the closing phenylalanine or tryptophan. The D gene is left open where the match is weak. Not every row has a clone size; where given, it reads once, few, many or a size class.

d_gene	v_gene	j_gene	abundance	CDR3nt	CDR3aa
-	TRBV4-2	TRBJ1-6	many	TGTGCCAGCAGCCAAGTGGGAAAGGGAGAGGCTTCACCCCTCCACTTT	CASSQVGKGEASPLHF
TRBD1	TRBV20-1	TRBJ2-5	many	TGCAGTGCTAACAGGGGGTACCAAGAGACCCAGTACTTC	CSANRGYQETQYF
TRBD1	TRBV27	TRBJ1-2	-	TGTGCCAGCAGTTCCACAGGGGGATTTGGCTACACCTTC	CASSSTGGFGYTF
-	TRBV27	TRBJ1-1	medium-sized	TGTGCCAGCGCATCCCGGGGCCTTGTTCTGGCTTTCTTT	CASASRGLVLAFF
-	TRBV10-3	TRBJ1-2	many	TGTGCCATCAGTGATAATGCGGGGAACTATGGCTACACCTTC	CAISDNAGNYGYTF
-	TRBV14	TRBJ1-4	few	TGTGCCAGCAGCCAAGACGGGAGGGCTAGCGAAAAACTGTTTTTT	CASSQDGRASEKLFF
-	TRBV6-6	TRBJ1-6	medium-sized	TGTGCCAGCAGTTACCGCGAAGGTTCACCCCTCCACTTT	CASSYREGSPLHF
-	TRBV6-2/TRBV6-3	TRBJ2-1	-	TGTGCCAGCACCGAAACGGGGGCCCCCAACAATGAGCAGTTCTTC	CASTETGAPNNEQFF
-	TRBV4-1	TRBJ1-1	many	TGCGCCAGCAGCCAGAGCAGGGAGGACACTGAAGCTTTCTTT	CASSQSREDTEAFF
-	TRBV6-2/TRBV6-3	TRBJ1-5	medium-sized	TGTGCCAGCAAGCCCCACGACACTTTCGGCAATCAGCCCCAGCATTTT	CASKPHDTFGNQPQHF
-	TRBV14	TRBJ2-3	many	TGTGCCAGCAGCCACTGGGGGGACTTCACAGATACGCAGTATTTT	CASSHWGDFTDTQYF
-	TRBV28	TRBJ1-5	few	TGTGCCAGCAGTTTTGTACAAAATCAGCCCCAGCATTTT	CASSFVQNQPQHF
-	TRBV28	TRBJ2-2	few	TGTGCCAGCATACAAAGGCTTGGCGGGGAGCTGTTTTTT	CASIQRLGGELFF
TRBD2	TRBV7-9	TRBJ2-1	many	TGTGCCAGCAGCCGCTCTAGCGGGAGTGGTTACAATGAGCAGTTCTTC	CASSRSSGSGYNEQFF
TRBD1	TRBV20-1	TRBJ1-5	medium-sized	TGCAGTGCAGCCGGACAGGGAGCACTAAGCAATCAGCCCCAGCATTTT	CSAAGQGALSNQPQHF
-	TRBV18	TRBJ1-5	many	TGTGCCAGCTCGCCCGGGGGGGATCAGCCCCAGCATTTT	CASSPGGDQPQHF
-	TRBV20-1	TRBJ2-1	-	TGCAGTGCTATAAGCCCAGTAGGGTATGAGCAGTTCTTC	CSAISPVGYEQFF
-	TRBV28	TRBJ2-5	-	TGTGCCAGCAGTTTACGGGAGACCCAGTACTTC	CASSLRETQYF
-	TRBV12-3/TRBV12-4	TRBJ1-1	many	TGTGCCAGCAGTTTTGATAGGGGGGCCAGGTCTGAAGCTTTCTTT	CASSFDRGARSEAFF
-	TRBV6-1	TRBJ1-5	medium-sized	TGTGCCAGCAGCGGGGCCTTCAATCAGCCCCAGCATTTT	CASSGAFNQPQHF
-	TRBV3-1	TRBJ2-7	medium-sized	TGTGCCAGCAGCCAAGCCGTGGGCTTTACCTACGAGCAGTACTTC	CASSQAVGFTYEQYF
-	TRBV5-1	TRBJ2-2	-	TGCGCCAGCACCCCCAGCAGCACCGGGGAGCTGTTTTTT	CASTPSSTGELFF
TRBD1	TRBV7-9	TRBJ1-2	medium-sized	TGTGCCAGCAGCCTAGTGGGACAGGACAACTATGGCTACACCTTC	CASSLVGQDNYGYTF
-	TRBV6-1	TRBJ1-2	many	TGTGCCAGCAGTGAAGATGGCAGGGTCTATGGCTACACCTTC	CASSEDGRVYGYTF
-	TRBV12-3/TRBV12-4	TRBJ2-5	few	TGTGCCAGCAGTCTGAGGGGACCCCAGTACTTC	CASSLRGPQYF
-	TRBV12-3/TRBV12-4	TRBJ2-1	medium-sized	TGTGCCAGCAGTTTCGGCCACAATGAGCAGTTCTTC	CASSFGHNEQFF
-	TRBV10-3	TRBJ1-6	few	TGTGCCATCTCTCATCAGGGGCCCACTAAGTCCCTCCACTTT	CAISHQGPTKSLHF
-	TRBV5-1	TRBJ1-1	medium-sized	TGCGCCAGCAGCTTCCAGGCCGAGGGGACTGAAGCTTTCTTT	CASSFQAEGTEAFF
TRBD1	TRBV3-1	TRBJ2-3	many	TGTGCCAGCAGCCGGACGGGACAGAACACAGATACGCAGTATTTT	CASSRTGQNTDTQYF
-	TRBV11-2	TRBJ2-5	many	TGTGCCAGCAGAACGATCGAAAGAGGGGGAGGGGTGACCCAAGAGACCCAGTACTTC	CASRTIERGGGVTQETQYF
-	TRBV3-1	TRBJ1-1	many	TGTGCCAGCAGTTTTATATCGAACACTGAAGCTTTCTTT	CASSFISNTEAFF
-	TRBV18	TRBJ1-2	many	TGTGCCAGCTCACCGCAATTTCAGGGCTATGGCTACACCTTC	CASSPQFQGYGYTF
-	TRBV27	TRBJ2-5	-	TGTGCCAGCAGATCGTACCAAGAGACCCAGTACTTC	CASRSYQETQYF
-	TRBV4-1	TRBJ2-4	once	TGCGCCAGCAGCCAAGAATGGGCAATGGCCAAAAACATTCAGTACTTC	CASSQEWAMAKNIQYF
-	TRBV27	TRBJ2-3	many	TGTGCCAGCAGTTTAGGCGGCACAGATACGCAGTATTTT	CASSLGGTDTQYF
TRBD1	TRBV7-6	TRBJ2-1	-	TGTGCCAGCAGTTTCGGGACAGCTGCGGGTAACAATGAGCAGTTCTTC	CASSFGTAAGNNEQFF
TRBD1	TRBV29-1	TRBJ2-4	many	TGCAGCGTTGGTTTGGACAGGACCAAAAACATTCAGTACTTC	CSVGLDRTKNIQYF
-	TRBV7-8	TRBJ1-5	-	TGTGCCAGCAGCTTAGCGGATAGCAATCAGCCCCAGCATTTT	CASSLADSNQPQHF
-	TRBV3-1	TRBJ1-1	many	TGTGCCAGCAGCCAAGTTCGGGGGTCCGAAGCTTTCTTT	CASSQVRGSEAFF
-	TRBV7-9	TRBJ2-2	many	TGTGCCAGCAGCTCGTTACTACGGGACAACAACACCGGGGAGCTGTTTTTT	CASSSLLRDNNTGELFF
TRBD1	TRBV5-6	TRBJ1-4	-	TGTGCCAGCAGCCTACCGGGACAGTCTAATGAAAAACTGTTTTTT	CASSLPGQSNEKLFF
-	TRBV27	TRBJ1-6	many	TGTGCCAGCACCGGGACTGGTGGCGGTTCACCCCTCCACTTT	CASTGTGGGSPLHF
-	TRBV18	TRBJ2-3	-	TGTGCCAGCTCACCCCTTCCGCAAGATACGCAGTATTTT	CASSPLPQDTQYF
-	TRBV11-2	TRBJ1-5	many	TGTGCCAGCAGCTTATCGCGCAATCAGCCCCAGCATTTT	CASSLSRNQPQHF
-	TRBV7-2	TRBJ2-7	medium-sized	TGTGCCAGCAGCTTAGTAAGCAGTAACTACGAGCAGTACTTC	CASSLVSSNYEQYF
TRBD1	TRBV2	TRBJ2-4	-	TGTGCCAGAGGGACAGGGGTGAACATTCAGTACTTC	CARGTGVNIQYF
-	TRBV11-3	TRBJ2-7	-	TGTGCCAGCAGCTTAGTCGATAACTCCTACGAGCAGTACTTC	CASSLVDNSYEQYF
-	TRBV6-2/TRBV6-3	TRBJ2-3	few	TGTGCCAGCAGAGGGGGGACTAGCACAGATACGCAGTATTTT	CASRGGTSTDTQYF
-	TRBV6-5	TRBJ2-7	once	TGTGCCAGCAGTGAGAGACGGTCTTACGAGCAGTACTTC	CASSERRSYEQYF
-	TRBV7-9	TRBJ2-7	once	TGTGCCAGCAGCCCGATAAGGATCTCTTCCTACGAGCAGTACTTC	CASSPIRISSYEQYF
-	TRBV3-1	TRBJ2-2	-	TGTGCCAGCAGTCCCGACACCGGGGAGCTGTTTTTT	CASSPDTGELFF
-	TRBV4-3	TRBJ1-2	medium-sized	TGCGCCAGCAGCCAAGTCGGGGCTCTGTGGGGCTACACCTTC	CASSQVGALWGYTF
TRBD1	TRBV29-1	TRBJ1-2	-	TGCAGCGCAAGGGACAGTTATGGCTACACCTTC	CSARDSYGYTF
TRBD2	TRBV20-1	TRBJ2-3	many	TGCAGTCAGCGGGAGGGCCGAGATACGCAGTATTTT	CSQREGRDTQYF